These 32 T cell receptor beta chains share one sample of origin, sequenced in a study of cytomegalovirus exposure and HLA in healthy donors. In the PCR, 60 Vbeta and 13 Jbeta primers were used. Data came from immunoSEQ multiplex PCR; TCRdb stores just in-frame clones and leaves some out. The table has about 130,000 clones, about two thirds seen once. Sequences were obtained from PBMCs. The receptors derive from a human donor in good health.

This CDR3 is CASGLGQSLTQYF. For the CDR3, the DNA is TGTGCCAGCGGGTTGGGACAGAGCCTTACCCAGTACTTC. The V gene is TRBV6-1, the J gene TRBJ2-5, with 7 bases identical to TRBD1. This CDR3 is 13 amino acids long. V trimming: 8 bases; J trimming: 8 bases; junction bases outside the gene matches: 11. The V gene's germline CDR1 is MNHNS and CDR2 SASEGT.

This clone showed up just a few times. The CDR3 nucleotides read TGTGCCAGCAGCTTGGGCATACCAAATCAGCCCCAGCATTTT. It translates to CASSLGIPNQPQHF. The chain carries TRBV7-2 and TRBJ1-5; D not resolved. V was trimmed by 3 bases and J by 4 bases, leaving 10 bases between them. Germline loops: CDR1 SGHTA, CDR2 FQGNSA. The CDR3 is made up of 14 amino acids.

CDR3 sequence reads: CAWSVSLVAGVIDTQYF. In nucleotides, the CDR3 is TGTGCCTGGAGTGTTTCCCTCGTAGCGGGAGTCATAGATACGCAGTATTTT. The genes are TRBV30 and TRBJ2-3; 9 bases map to TRBD2. In germline, CDR1 is GTSNPN, CDR2 SVGIG (reference sequence). V lost 0 bases to trimming and J lost 5 bases; unmatched junction nucleotides: 12. This CDR3 has 17 residues. The variable domain in full, completed from reference TRBV30 and TRBJ2-3, reads SQTIHQWPATLVQPVGSPLSLECTVEGTSNPNLYWYRQAAGRGLQLLFYSVGIGQISSEVPQNLSASRPQDRQFILSSKKLLLSDSGFYLCAWSVSLVAGVIDTQYFGPGTRLTVL.

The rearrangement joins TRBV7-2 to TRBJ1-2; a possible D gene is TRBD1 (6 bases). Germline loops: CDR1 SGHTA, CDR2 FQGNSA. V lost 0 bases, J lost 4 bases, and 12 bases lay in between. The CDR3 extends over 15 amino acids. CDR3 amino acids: CASSLALGQSYGYTF. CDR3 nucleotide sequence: TGTGCCAGCAGCTTAGCCCTTGGACAGAGCTATGGCTACACCTTC.

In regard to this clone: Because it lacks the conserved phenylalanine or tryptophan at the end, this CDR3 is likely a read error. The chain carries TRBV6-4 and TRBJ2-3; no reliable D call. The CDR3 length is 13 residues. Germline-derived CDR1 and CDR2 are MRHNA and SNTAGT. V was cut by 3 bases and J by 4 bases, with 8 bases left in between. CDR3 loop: CASSDNEADTQYL. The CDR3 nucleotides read TGTGCCAGCAGTGATAATGAGGCAGATACGCAGTATCTT.

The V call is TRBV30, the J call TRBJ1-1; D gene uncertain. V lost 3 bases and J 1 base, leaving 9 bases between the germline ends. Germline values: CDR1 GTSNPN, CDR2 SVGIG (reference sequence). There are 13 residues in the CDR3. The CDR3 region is CAWRGSGNTEAFF. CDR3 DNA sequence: TGTGCCTGGAGGGGCAGTGGGAACACTGAAGCTTTCTTT.

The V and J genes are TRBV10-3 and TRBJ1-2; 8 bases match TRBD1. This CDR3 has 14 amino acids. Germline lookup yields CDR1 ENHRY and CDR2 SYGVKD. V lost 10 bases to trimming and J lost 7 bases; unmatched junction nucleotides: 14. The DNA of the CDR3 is TGTGCCAACCCCCGGTGTGGCAGGGGGCCTGGCTACACCTTC. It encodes CANPRCGRGPGYTF.

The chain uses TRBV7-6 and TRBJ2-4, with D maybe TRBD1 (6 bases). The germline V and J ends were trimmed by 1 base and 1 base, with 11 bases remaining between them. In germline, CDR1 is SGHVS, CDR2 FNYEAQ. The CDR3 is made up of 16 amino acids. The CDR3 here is CASSLGSDRAKNIQYF. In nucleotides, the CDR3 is TGTGCCAGCAGCTTAGGATCTGACAGGGCCAAAAACATTCAGTACTTC.

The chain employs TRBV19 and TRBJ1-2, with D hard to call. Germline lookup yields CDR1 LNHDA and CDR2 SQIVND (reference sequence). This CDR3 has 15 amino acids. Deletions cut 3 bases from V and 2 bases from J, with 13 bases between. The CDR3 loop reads CASSMPGRANYGYTF. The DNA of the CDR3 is TGTGCCAGTAGTATGCCGGGAAGGGCAAACTATGGCTACACCTTC.

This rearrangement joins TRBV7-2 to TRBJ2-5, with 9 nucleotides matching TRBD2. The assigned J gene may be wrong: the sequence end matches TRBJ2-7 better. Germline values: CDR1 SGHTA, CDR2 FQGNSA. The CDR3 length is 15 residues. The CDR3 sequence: CASSLGSSGNYEQYF. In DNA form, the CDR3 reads TGTGCCAGCAGCTTAGGGTCTAGCGGGAACTACGAGCAGTACTTC.

The CDR3 DNA sequence: TGTGCCAGCAGTTTCCCCGGGACTAGCGGGACCCACGAGCAGTACTTC. Translation: CASSFPGTSGTHEQYF. This rearrangement joins TRBV11-1 to TRBJ2-7; 13 nucleotides match TRBD2. CDR3 size: 16 residues. After removal of 6 bases from V and 5 bases from J, the junction contained 10 bases not matched to a gene. Germline V gene lookup returns CDR1 SGHAT and CDR2 FQDESV (reference sequence).

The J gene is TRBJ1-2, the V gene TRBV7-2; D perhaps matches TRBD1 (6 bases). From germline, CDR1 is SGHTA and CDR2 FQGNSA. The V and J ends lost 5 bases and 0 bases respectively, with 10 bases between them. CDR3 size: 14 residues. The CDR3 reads CASSPGTPNYGYTF. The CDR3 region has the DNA TGTGCCAGCAGCCCTGGGACACCTAACTATGGCTACACCTTC.

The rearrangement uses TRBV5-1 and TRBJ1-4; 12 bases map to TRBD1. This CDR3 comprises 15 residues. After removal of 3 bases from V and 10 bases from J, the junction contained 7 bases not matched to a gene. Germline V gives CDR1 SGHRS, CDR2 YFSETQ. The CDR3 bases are TGCGCCAGCAGCTGGGGACAGGGGGCCGCGGGAAAACTGTTTTTT. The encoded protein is CASSWGQGAAGKLFF.

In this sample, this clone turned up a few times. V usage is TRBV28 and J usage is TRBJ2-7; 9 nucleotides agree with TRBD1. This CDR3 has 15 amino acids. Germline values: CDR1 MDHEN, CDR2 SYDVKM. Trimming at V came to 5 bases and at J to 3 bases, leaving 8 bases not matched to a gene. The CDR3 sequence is CASSRPGTGLYEQYF. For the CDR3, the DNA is TGTGCCAGCAGTCGACCCGGGACAGGGCTCTACGAGCAGTACTTC.

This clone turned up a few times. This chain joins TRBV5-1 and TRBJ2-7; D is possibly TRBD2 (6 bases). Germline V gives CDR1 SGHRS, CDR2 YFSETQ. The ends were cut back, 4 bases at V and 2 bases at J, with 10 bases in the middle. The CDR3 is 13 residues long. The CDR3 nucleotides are TGCGCCAGCAGCACCAGCGGGCCCTACGAGCAGTACTTC. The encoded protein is CASSTSGPYEQYF.

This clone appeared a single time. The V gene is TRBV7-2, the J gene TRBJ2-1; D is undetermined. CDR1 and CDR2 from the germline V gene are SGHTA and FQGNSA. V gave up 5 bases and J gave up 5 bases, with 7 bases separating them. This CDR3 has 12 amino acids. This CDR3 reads CASSKHDNEQFF. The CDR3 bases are TGTGCCAGCAGCAAACACGACAATGAGCAGTTCTTC.

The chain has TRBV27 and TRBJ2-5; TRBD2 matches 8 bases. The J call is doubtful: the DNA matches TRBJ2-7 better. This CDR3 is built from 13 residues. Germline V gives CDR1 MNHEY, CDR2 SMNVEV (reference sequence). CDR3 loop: CASSREGHYEQYF. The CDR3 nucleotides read TGTGCCAGCAGTCGGGAGGGCCATTACGAGCAGTACTTC.

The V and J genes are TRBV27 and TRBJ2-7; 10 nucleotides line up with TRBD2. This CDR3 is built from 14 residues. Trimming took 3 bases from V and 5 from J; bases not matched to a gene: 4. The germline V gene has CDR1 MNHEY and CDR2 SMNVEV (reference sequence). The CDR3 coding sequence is TGTGCCAGCAGTTTGGGACTAGCGACGGACGAGCAGTACTTC. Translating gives CASSLGLATDEQYF.

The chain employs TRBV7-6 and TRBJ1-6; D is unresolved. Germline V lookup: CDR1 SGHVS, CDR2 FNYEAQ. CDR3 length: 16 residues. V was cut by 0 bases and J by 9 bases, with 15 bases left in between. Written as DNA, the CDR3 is TGTGCCAGCAGCTTAGCGAGGGCAGGAGCTAGTTCACCCCTCCACTTT. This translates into CASSLARAGASSPLHF.

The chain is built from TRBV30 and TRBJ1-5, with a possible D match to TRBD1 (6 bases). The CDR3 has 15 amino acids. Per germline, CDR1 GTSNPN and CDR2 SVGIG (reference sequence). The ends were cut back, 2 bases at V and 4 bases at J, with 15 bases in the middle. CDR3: CAWSPGVSTNQPQHF. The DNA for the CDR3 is TGTGCCTGGAGTCCAGGGGTGTCAACGAATCAGCCCCAGCATTTT.

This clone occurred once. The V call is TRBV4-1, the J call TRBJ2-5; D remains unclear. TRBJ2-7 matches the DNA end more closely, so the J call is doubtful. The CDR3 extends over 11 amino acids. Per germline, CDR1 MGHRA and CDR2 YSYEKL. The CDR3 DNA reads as TGCGCCAGCAGCCAAGATCACGAGCAGTACTTC. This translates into CASSQDHEQYF.

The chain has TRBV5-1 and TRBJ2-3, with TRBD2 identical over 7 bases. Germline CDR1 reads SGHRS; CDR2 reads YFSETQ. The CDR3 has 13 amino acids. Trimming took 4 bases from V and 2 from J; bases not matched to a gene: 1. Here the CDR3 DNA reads TGCGCCAGCAGCGCGGGGGACACAGATACGCAGTATTTT. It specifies CASSAGDTDTQYF.

CDR3 bases: TGTGCCAGCAGCTCAGGGGTGGAGACCCAGTACTTC. Translating gives CASSSGVETQYF. The gene calls are TRBV25-1 and TRBJ2-5; tentatively, D is TRBD1 (6 bases). CDR3 length: 12 residues. The V end was cut by 6 bases, the J end by 5 bases, with 10 bases between. Germline CDR1 MGHDK, CDR2 SYGVNS.

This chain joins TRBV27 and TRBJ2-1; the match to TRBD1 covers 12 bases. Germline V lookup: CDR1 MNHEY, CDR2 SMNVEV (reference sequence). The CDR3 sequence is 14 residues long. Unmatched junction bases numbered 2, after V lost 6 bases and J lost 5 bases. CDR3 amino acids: CASRRDRGHNEQFF. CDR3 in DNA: TGTGCCAGCAGGCGGGACAGGGGGCACAATGAGCAGTTCTTC.

The CDR3 region is CSVMTGGRYEQYF. The CDR3 nucleotides are TGCAGCGTTATGACAGGGGGGCGCTACGAGCAGTACTTC. The rearrangement links TRBV29-1 to TRBJ2-7; 9 bases map to TRBD1. This CDR3 is built from 13 residues. Germline V CDR1 and CDR2: SQVTM, ANQGSEA. With 5 bases clipped from V and 3 bases from J, the junction kept 5 bases outside the gene matches.

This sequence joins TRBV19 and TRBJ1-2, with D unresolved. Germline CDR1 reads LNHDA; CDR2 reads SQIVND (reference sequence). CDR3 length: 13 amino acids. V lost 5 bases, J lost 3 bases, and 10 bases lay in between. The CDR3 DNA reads TGTGCCAGTAGTTTGGCGGAGCACTATGGCTACACCTTC. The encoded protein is CASSLAEHYGYTF.

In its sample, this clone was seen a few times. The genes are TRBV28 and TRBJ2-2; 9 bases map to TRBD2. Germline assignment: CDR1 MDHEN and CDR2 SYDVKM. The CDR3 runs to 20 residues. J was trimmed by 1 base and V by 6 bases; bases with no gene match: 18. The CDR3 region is CASSPLPASGIIVNTGELFF. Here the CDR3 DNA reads TGTGCCAGCAGCCCCCTTCCGGCTAGCGGGATTATTGTGAACACCGGGGAGCTGTTTTTT.

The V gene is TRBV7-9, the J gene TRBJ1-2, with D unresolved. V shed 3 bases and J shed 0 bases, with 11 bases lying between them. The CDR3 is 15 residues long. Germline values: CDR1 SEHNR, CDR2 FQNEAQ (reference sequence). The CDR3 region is CASSFSHPSNYGYTF. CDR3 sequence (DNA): TGTGCCAGCAGCTTCTCACACCCCTCTAACTATGGCTACACCTTC. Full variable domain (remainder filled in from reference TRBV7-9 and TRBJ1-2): DTGVSQNPRHKITKRGQNVTFRCDPISEHNRLYWYRQTLGQGPEFLTYFQNEAQLEKSRLLSDRFSAERPKGSFSTLEIQRTEQGDSAMYLCASSFSHPSNYGYTFGSGTRLTVV.

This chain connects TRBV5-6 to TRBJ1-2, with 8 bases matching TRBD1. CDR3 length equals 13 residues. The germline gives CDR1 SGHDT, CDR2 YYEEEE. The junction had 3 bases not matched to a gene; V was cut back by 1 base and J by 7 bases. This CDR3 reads CASSLTGGTGYTF. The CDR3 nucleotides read TGTGCCAGCAGCTTGACAGGGGGGACTGGCTACACCTTC.

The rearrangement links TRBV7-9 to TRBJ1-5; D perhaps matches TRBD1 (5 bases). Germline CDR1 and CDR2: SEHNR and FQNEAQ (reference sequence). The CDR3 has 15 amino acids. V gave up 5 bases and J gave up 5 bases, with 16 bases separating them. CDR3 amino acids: CASSPLGGTDQPQHF. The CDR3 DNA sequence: TGTGCCAGCAGCCCCCTTGGCGGGACGGATCAGCCCCAGCATTTT. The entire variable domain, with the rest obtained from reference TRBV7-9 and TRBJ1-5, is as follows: DTGVSQNPRHKITKRGQNVTFRCDPISEHNRLYWYRQTLGQGPEFLTYFQNEAQLEKSRLLSDRFSAERPKGSFSTLEIQRTEQGDSAMYLCASSPLGGTDQPQHFGDGTRLSIL.

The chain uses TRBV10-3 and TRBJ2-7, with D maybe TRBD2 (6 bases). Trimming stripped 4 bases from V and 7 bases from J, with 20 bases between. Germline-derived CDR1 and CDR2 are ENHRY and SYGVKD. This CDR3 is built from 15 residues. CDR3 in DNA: TGTGCCATCAGTGGGGGAGGCCCCTCCTTTCGGGAGCAGTACTTC. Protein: CAISGGGPSFREQYF.

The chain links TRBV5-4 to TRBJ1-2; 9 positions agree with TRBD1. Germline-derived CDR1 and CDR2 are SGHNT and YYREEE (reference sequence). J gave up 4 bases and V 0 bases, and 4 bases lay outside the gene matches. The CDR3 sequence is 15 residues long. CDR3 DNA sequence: TGTGCCAGCAGCTTGGCCAGGGACAGGGCCTATGGCTACACCTTC. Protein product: CASSLARDRAYGYTF.